Reported below is one TCR beta chain. The PCR contained 60 Vbeta and 13 Jbeta primers. Method: immunoSEQ multiplex PCR; TCRdb's copy keeps in-frame clones and lacks some. The table has approximately 110,000 clones, 75% to 85% seen once; the top ten hold less than 4.5%. The source of the sample is a study of cytomegalovirus exposure and HLA in healthy donors. Sequencing was done on a sample of PBMCs. The receptor's source is a man aged 35-49 years in good health and CMV-seronegative.

For the CDR3, the DNA is TGTGCCACCTCTTCGGGTTTTCAGCCCCAGCATTTT. It translates to CATSSGFQPQHF. The chain carries TRBV15 and TRBJ1-5, with D hard to call. In germline, CDR1 is LNHNV, CDR2 YYDKDF (reference sequence). V was clipped by 8 bases and J by 6 bases, with 11 bases between them. The CDR3 consists of 12 residues.